This T cell receptor (beta chain) was recovered during a study of cytomegalovirus exposure and HLA in healthy donors. Regarding the study as a whole: The only immune exposure information that was available was CMV serostatus. Common viral pathogens seemed to be connected with several of the most significant clusters, according to a later analysis. Earlier results showed most TCR beta V segments being productive about 87% or about 30% of the time.

As for this clone: Its target is not known.

Trimming left V 4 bases short and J 6 bases short, with 16 bases between. CDR3 length equals 15 residues. The germline V gene encodes CDR1 SGHTA and CDR2 FQGNSA. PCR amplification relied on 60 Vbeta primers (plus 13 Jbeta primers). Libraries were prepared by immunoSEQ multiplex PCR; TCRdb keeps only in-frame clonotypes and omits some of them. The data show around 120,000 clones, around 67% seen once. Sequencing was performed on PBMCs. This chain uses TRBV7-2 with TRBJ2-1, with TRBD2 as a possible D gene (7 bases). The receptor's source is a woman between 40 and 55 years old in good health and CMV-seronegative. CDR3 in amino acids: CASSYLGGAVNEQFF. The CDR3 nucleotides are TGTGCCAGCAGCTATTTGGGGGGGGCGGTCAATGAGCAGTTCTTC.